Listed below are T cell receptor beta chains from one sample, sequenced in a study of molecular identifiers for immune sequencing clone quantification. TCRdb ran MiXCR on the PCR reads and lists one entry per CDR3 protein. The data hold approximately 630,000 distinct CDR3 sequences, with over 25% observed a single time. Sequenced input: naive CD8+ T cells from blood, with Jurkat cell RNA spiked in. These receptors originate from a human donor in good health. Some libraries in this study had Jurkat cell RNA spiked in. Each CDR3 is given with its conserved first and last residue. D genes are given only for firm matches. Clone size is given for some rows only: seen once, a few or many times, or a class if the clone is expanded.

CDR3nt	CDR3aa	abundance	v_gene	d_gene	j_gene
TGTGCCAGTAGTGGACAGGGAGGCTACGAGCAGTACTTC	CASSGQGGYEQYF	few	TRBV19	TRBD1	TRBJ2-7
TGTGCCAGTAGTATTGCCAGGAGCTATGAGCAGTTCTTC	CASSIARSYEQFF	few	TRBV19	.	TRBJ2-1
TGCGCCAGCAGCCCAACAGGGGGGACTGGAGCTTTCTTT	CASSPTGGTGAFF	.	TRBV4-3	TRBD1	TRBJ1-1
TGTGCCACCAGTGATCGGGGGAGCGCCGACAATGAGCAGTTCTTC	CATSDRGSADNEQFF	few	TRBV24-1	.	TRBJ2-1
TGTGCCAGCAGACGCCCGGCCTACGAGCAGTACTTC	CASRRPAYEQYF	many	TRBV6-7	.	TRBJ2-7
TGTGCCACCAGTGCCCGGACGTTCTCTGGAAACACCATATATTTT	CATSARTFSGNTIYF	few	TRBV15	.	TRBJ1-3
TGTGCCAGTAGTATTGCGGGGTATAGCAATCAGCCCCAGCATTTT	CASSIAGYSNQPQHF	many	TRBV19	.	TRBJ1-5
TGTGCCAGCAGTGGTAGGACTAAAAAAAACATTCAGTACTTC	CASSGRTKKNIQYF	few	TRBV2	.	TRBJ2-4
TGTGCCAGCAGCTTAGTGGGCGGGGGTTTCACAGATACGCAGTATTTT	CASSLVGGGFTDTQYF	few	TRBV7-2	TRBD2	TRBJ2-3
TGCAGTGCTAGATCGGGACTAGCTGGGTACGAGCAGTACTTC	CSARSGLAGYEQYF	many	TRBV20-1	TRBD2	TRBJ2-7
TGTGCCAGCAGCCCCCAGTCGGGACAGGCCGCCTACGAGCAGTACTTC	CASSPQSGQAAYEQYF	many	TRBV5-4	TRBD1	TRBJ2-7
TGTGCCAGCACTTCCCATGGTGGGGTGCAGTACTTC	CASTSHGGVQYF	many	TRBV12-3/TRBV12-4	.	TRBJ2-7
TGTGCCAGCAGCCGAGGGACTGAGCAGTACTTC	CASSRGTEQYF	many	TRBV7-9	.	TRBJ2-7
TGCGCTGGTAAACCTTGGGGGGCCTCCCCCTACGAGCAGTACTTC	CAGKPWGASPYEQYF	few	TRBV10-1	.	TRBJ2-7
TGTGCCAGTAGTCATAACCCGGGACAGACTGAAGCTTTCTTT	CASSHNPGQTEAFF	few	TRBV19	TRBD1	TRBJ1-1
TGTGCCAGCAGTTACTCGGGCGGATACACAGATACGCAGTATTTT	CASSYSGGYTDTQYF	.	TRBV6-5	.	TRBJ2-3
TGCAGCGTTGAAGCCGGGGAGCTGTTTTTT	CSVEAGELFF	many	TRBV29-1	.	TRBJ2-2
TGTGCCAGCAGCCCTTACAGGGTGGGATACGAGCAGTACTTC	CASSPYRVGYEQYF	.	TRBV14	.	TRBJ2-7
TGCGCCAGCAGCCAAGATCATGCCGGGGGTAGCGTCAGAGAGACCCAGTACTTC	CASSQDHAGGSVRETQYF	.	TRBV4-3	.	TRBJ2-5
TGTGCCAGCAGCTTCGGACTAGTTGACGAGCAGTACTTC	CASSFGLVDEQYF	.	TRBV5-6	TRBD2	TRBJ2-7
TGTGCCAGCAGTTTAGCCCCATGGACAAATCGGGATGAGCAGTTCTTC	CASSLAPWTNRDEQFF	.	TRBV12-3/TRBV12-4	.	TRBJ2-1
TGTGCCAGCAGCTCCTCCACCAAAACAGGGGGCGTTGGCTACACCTTC	CASSSSTKTGGVGYTF	few	TRBV7-2	TRBD1	TRBJ1-2
TGCAGCGTTGAAGGAGGCGGTACTGCCTACGAGCAGTACTTC	CSVEGGGTAYEQYF	many	TRBV29-1	.	TRBJ2-7
TGTGCCAGCAGGGGGACCCTTAACCTCACAGATACGCAGTATTTT	CASRGTLNLTDTQYF	many	TRBV7-6	.	TRBJ2-3
TGTGCCAGCAGCGCCTCCGGACCAACCACTGAAGCTTTCTTT	CASSASGPTTEAFF	many	TRBV11-2	.	TRBJ1-1
TGCGCCAGCAGCTTGCGGATCCAGGGAGACGAGCAGTACTTC	CASSLRIQGDEQYF	many	TRBV5-1	.	TRBJ2-7
TGTGCCAGTAGTTTTTCTGGAGACTATGGCTACACCTTC	CASSFSGDYGYTF	few	TRBV19	.	TRBJ1-2